Below, 17 T cell receptor beta chains from the same sample are listed, as sequenced in a study of a mutant IDH1 vaccine in newly diagnosed glioma. Assay: immunoSEQ multiplex PCR; the TCRdb copy retains only in-frame clones and omits some. The sample has roughly 43,000 clones, less than 85% seen once; the top ten hold 2% to 2.5%. Time point here: week 23, last vaccination. Each vaccine dose was 300 ug of mutant IDH1 20-mer peptide, with topical imiquimod. No cognate antigen is known for these TCRs. Sequenced here: PBMCs, sampled from a glioma patient whose treatment included an IDH1 peptide vaccine. The receptors stem from a young woman with glioma. Some clones in this sample may be carry-over from other donors' samples.

This clone turned up a few times. J is TRBJ2-2 and V is TRBV5-5; 9 bases are a match to TRBD1. Germline lookup yields CDR1 SGHKS and CDR2 YYEKEE (reference sequence). The CDR3 has 17 residues. Trimming at V came to 3 bases and at J to 1 base, leaving 7 bases not matched to a gene. In nucleotides, the CDR3 is TGTGCCAGCAGCTCGGGACAGGGATGGGGGAACACCGGGGAGCTGTTTTTT. Its translation is CASSSGQGWGNTGELFF.

The rearrangement links TRBV19 to TRBJ1-2; maybe TRBD1 (5 bases). The ends were cut back, 5 bases at V and 4 bases at J, with 17 bases in the middle. The V gene's germline CDR1 is LNHDA and CDR2 SQIVND (reference sequence). The CDR3 extends over 15 amino acids. The CDR3 DNA reads as TGTGCCAGTAGTTTTCCCTTGCCGGGGACCTATGGCTACACCTTC. The encoded protein is CASSFPLPGTYGYTF.

This chain joins TRBV6-5 and TRBJ2-5; D tentatively fits TRBD1 or TRBD2 (5 bases each). Germline CDR1 and CDR2: MNHEY and SVGAGI. The V end was cut by 4 bases, the J end by 11 bases, with 11 bases between. This CDR3 is built from 11 residues. CDR3 in DNA: TGTGCCAGCAGTTTGGGACCGGCACAGTACTTC. It translates to CASSLGPAQYF.

The chain links TRBV28 to TRBJ2-2; D is undetermined. Germline values: CDR1 MDHEN, CDR2 SYDVKM. V shed 6 bases and J shed 8 bases, with 10 bases lying between them. The length of the CDR3 is 12 residues. The CDR3 DNA sequence: TGTGCCAGCAGCCTTTTGGGTGGGGAGCTGTTTTTT. It is translated as CASSLLGGELFF.

In its sample, this clone was seen once. The rearrangement uses TRBV11-3 and TRBJ2-7, with a tentative D call TRBD1 (7 bases). Germline loops: CDR1 SGHNT, CDR2 YENEEA. This CDR3 spans 16 amino acids. V lost 3 bases to trimming and J lost 7 bases, with 22 bases between them. DNA for the CDR3: TGTGCCAGCAGCTTTCGGGACTGGGACAGTCAGGATGAGCAGTACTTC. Residues: CASSFRDWDSQDEQYF.

V is TRBV11-2 and J is TRBJ2-7; TRBD2 is a possible D gene (5 bases). CDR3 size: 13 residues. Germline assignment: CDR1 SGHAT and CDR2 FQNNGV. Trimming left V 6 bases short and J 2 bases short, with 11 bases between. The CDR3 DNA sequence: TGTGCCAGCAGGTCGGACTCAACCTACGAGCAGTACTTC. It encodes CASRSDSTYEQYF.

Only a few counts were recorded for this clone. The chain links TRBV9 to TRBJ1-1; D gene unclear. This CDR3 is 12 amino acids long. Germline V gives CDR1 SGDLS, CDR2 YYNGEE. The ends were cut back, 2 bases at V and 3 bases at J, with 5 bases in the middle. DNA for the CDR3: TGTGCCAGCAGCGTGTCGGACACTGAAGCTTTCTTT. It yields the protein CASSVSDTEAFF.

V gene TRBV5-4 combines with J gene TRBJ2-3; D not resolved. The CDR3 consists of 18 residues. Germline CDR1 SGHNT, CDR2 YYREEE (reference sequence). Trimming took 2 bases from V and 4 from J, leaving 23 bases between them. The CDR3 protein is CASSFRRLVGQGSDTQYF. CDR3 nucleotides: TGTGCCAGCAGCTTCCGAAGATTGGTCGGCCAAGGGTCAGATACGCAGTATTTT. Full variable domain (rest looked up from reference TRBV5-4 and TRBJ2-3): ETGVTQSPTHLIKTRGQQVTLRCSSQSGHNTVSWYQQALGQGPQFIFQYYREEENGRGNFPPRFSGLQFPNYSSELNVNALELDDSALYLCASSFRRLVGQGSDTQYFGPGTRLTVL.

This sequence joins TRBV7-3 and TRBJ2-7; D is unresolved. Germline values: CDR1 SGHTA, CDR2 FQGTGA. The CDR3 covers 13 residues. The V and J ends lost 5 bases and 5 bases respectively, with 13 bases between them. The CDR3 sequence: CASSRDGLDEQYF. The CDR3 DNA sequence: TGTGCCAGCAGCCGCGATGGGCTGGACGAGCAGTACTTC.

This chain links TRBV29-1 with TRBJ2-7; 7 nucleotides line up with TRBD2. The germline gives CDR1 SQVTM, CDR2 ANQGSEA. This CDR3 comprises 14 residues. V was pared by 3 bases and J by 3 bases, with 8 bases of the junction left unmatched. The CDR3 is CSVEGTNTGYEQYF. For the CDR3, the DNA is TGCAGCGTTGAGGGGACTAACACCGGCTACGAGCAGTACTTC.

The rearrangement links TRBV19 to TRBJ2-7; 7 bases are a match to TRBD1. The trim removed 5 bases at V and 2 bases at J, leaving 6 bases unmatched. Germline V gene lookup returns CDR1 LNHDA and CDR2 SQIVND (reference sequence). This CDR3 is built from 14 residues. CDR3 sequence (DNA): TGTGCCAGTAGTGATCACAGGGGCCCCTACGAGCAGTACTTC. Its translation: CASSDHRGPYEQYF.

The chain couples TRBV9 to TRBJ1-5; 10 bases map to TRBD1. CDR1 and CDR2 (germline): SGDLS, YYNGEE. This CDR3 is built from 15 residues. Trimming removed 3 bases from V and 7 bases from J; junction bases left unmatched: 7. DNA for the CDR3: TGTGCCAGCAGCGCCGGGACAGGGGTTGGACAGCCCCAGCATTTT. Translation: CASSAGTGVGQPQHF.

V usage is TRBV7-8 and J usage is TRBJ2-7; D uncertain. V lost 5 bases to trimming and J lost 2 bases, with 10 bases between them. Per the germline V gene, CDR1 is SGHVS and CDR2 is FQNEAQ. CDR3 length equals 13 residues. The CDR3 is CASSPWAAYEQYF. CDR3 in DNA: TGTGCCAGCAGCCCGTGGGCTGCCTACGAGCAGTACTTC.

This chain links TRBV6-5 with TRBJ2-7; 7 bases are shared with TRBD1. J gave up 0 bases and V 6 bases, and 5 bases lay outside the gene matches. Germline CDR1 MNHEY, CDR2 SVGAGI. The CDR3 length is 14 residues. The CDR3 DNA follows: TGTGCCAGCAGCCCGGGACAGAGCTCCTACGAGCAGTACTTC. Translating it yields CASSPGQSSYEQYF.

This chain connects TRBV12-5 to TRBJ2-3; 8 bases agree with TRBD2. The CDR3 is 15 amino acids. J lost 4 bases, V lost 9 bases, and 12 bases had no gene match. Germline assignment: CDR1 LGHNT and CDR2 FRNRAP. This CDR3 is CASGRGGLGSDTQYF. For the CDR3, the DNA is TGTGCTAGCGGCCGGGGGGGCCTTGGATCAGATACGCAGTATTTT.

This clone turned up a few times. The chain combines TRBV7-2 with TRBJ1-1; 8 nucleotides match TRBD1. Germline values: CDR1 SGHTA, CDR2 FQGNSA. J was trimmed by 0 bases and V by 7 bases; bases with no gene match: 10. The CDR3 runs 16 residues. The chain's CDR3 is CASIGTGDLMNTEAFF. The CDR3 DNA reads as TGTGCCAGCATAGGGACAGGTGATCTCATGAACACTGAAGCTTTCTTT.

The chain is built from TRBV6-5 and TRBJ1-5; perhaps TRBD1 as D (6 bases). V lost 6 bases, J lost 6 bases, and 18 bases lay in between. This CDR3 has 15 amino acids. The germline CDR1 and CDR2 sequences are MNHEY and SVGAGI. The CDR3 nucleotides read TGTGCCAGCAGCCCAACAGGGTATTCGGGTCAGCCCCAGCATTTT. This sequence encodes CASSPTGYSGQPQHF.